The T cell receptor (beta chain) under discussion was sequenced for a study of T cell clusters in autoimmune cytopenias. Across the study: The median distinct TRB clonotype count was approximately 2,500 per sample, from a median roughly 52,000 reads.

TRB was amplified from roughly 250 ng of peripheral blood genomic DNA per sample. Study results and caveats: Primary autoimmune cytopenia patients appeared to lack physiological T cell clusters present in healthy donors.

Judged by frequency, this clonotype is medium-sized. Its antigen remains unknown. One tube held mixed TRB-A and TRB-B primer pools for touch-down PCR. TCRdb re-called the multiplex PCR reads; every CDR3 protein appears as one record, without DNA. This repertoire includes a few thousand distinct CDR3 sequences. The receptor's source is a human donor with an autoimmune cytopenia or autoimmune hepatitis (not recorded which). Sequencing was done on a sample of peripheral blood.

This chain's CDR3 is CASSPQGIYYGYTF. This chain links TRBV7-9 with TRBJ1-2; TCRdb's D gene call, TRBD1, goes unchecked for lack of DNA. This CDR3 is 14 amino acids long. Germline CDR1 reads SEHNR; CDR2 reads FQNEAQ (reference sequence).